The text below deals with one T cell receptor (beta chain). The data were taken from a study of blood T cell repertoires in COVID-19. Study background: From T cells, B-cell-depleted T cells, or PBMCs came the material, which was cDNA or gDNA.

In the source study's methods: From reference gene primer amplification, estimates of nucleated cell counts were derived. Profiled with immunoSEQ multiplex PCR; TCRdb holds only in-frame clones, not every one. Clone size and V and J calls were adopted from that table, with D and trimming inferred from the DNA. The table lists tens of thousands of clones, 65% to 90% of them singletons. V was pared by 4 bases and J by 6 bases, with 5 bases of the junction left unmatched. CDR1 is MNHEY and CDR2 is SVGAGI in the germline V gene. CDR3 length: 14 residues. The chain links TRBV6-5 to TRBJ1-5; 8 bases agree with TRBD1. This TCR was sampled from a human donor in a cohort sampled during active COVID-19. The material sequenced was peripheral blood. CDR3 loop: CASSSTDRVQPQHF. As DNA, the CDR3 is TGTGCCAGCAGTTCTACGGACAGGGTTCAGCCCCAGCATTTT.